The source of this T cell receptor (beta chain) is a study of post-analysis software for immune sequencing data (dated by TCRdb to 2014 to 2015). In the study overall: Recorded disease courses included relapsing-remitting, secondary progressive and progressive-relapsing multiple sclerosis, with some patients lacking subtype annotation. The patient repertoires were compared against some twelve previously published healthy control repertoires obtained from donors aged 6 to 25 years. A subset of samples was prepared in parallel using single-end sample barcoding, then pooled and co-amplified after Illumina adapter ligation. The research as a whole found: Multiple sclerosis patients had significantly lower normalized Chao1 diversity than controls, a result that suggests substantial peripheral T-cell clonal expansion. The multiple sclerosis patient group was slightly younger than the control group. Direct clustering with F measure revealed strong co-clustering of samples prepared in the same batch, which led to a batch-effect correction.

To demonstrate the VDJtools post-analysis software, the study profiled TCR beta repertoires from the peripheral blood of about 13 young patients with multiple sclerosis. Multiple sclerosis patients were children and adolescents aged roughly 6 to 17 years. The method behind the library was PCR. The instrument was an Illumina HiSeq 2500. Unique molecular identifiers were incorporated into TCR beta cDNA libraries to reduce PCR and sequencing biases. Per 1 to 10 million input T cells, 500,000 or so cDNA molecules were obtained, such that each molecule approximated one T cell. The same protocol used for the earlier healthy control dataset was applied to prepare and sequence the patient libraries. Samples belonging to the same batch were prepared together, multiplexed and sequenced on a shared HiSeq lane. The paper's processing steps were these. Raw barcoded reads were processed with MIGEC, discarding single-read molecular identifier groups before consensus assembly and CDR3 extraction. Clonotype tables were post-analysed with VDJtools, normalizing diversity by down-sampling all datasets to the smallest sample size. To correct batch-related cross-sample contamination, repertoire overlap clustering matched CDR3 amino acid sequences but not nucleotide sequences. In TCRdb, the public reads were trimmed at Q25 with fastp and aligned with MiXCR, with productive beta chains retained. Each entry is one CDR3 protein sequence, shown with its most common DNA and genes. TCRdb's processing, not the authors', yielded these V and J calls. The sample records about 170,000 distinct CDR3 sequences, approximately 31% of which are singletons. The ten largest clones represent more than 1.3% of the sample.

The table lists this clonotype with many counts. What antigen it recognizes has not been identified. The sample holds no much larger clone one base away, and base qualities are not on file. The TCR comes from a girl aged 10 to 17 with multiple sclerosis. Sequences were obtained from blood.

The CDR3 sequence is CASSSLGPAGDTQETQYF. The nucleotide sequence is given as TGTGCCAGCAGTTCCCTCGGGCCAGCGGGAGATACCCAAGAGACCCAGTACTTC. Here the chain combines TRBV6-5 and TRBJ2-5; 8 junctional bases match TRBD2. V has 4 bases trimmed and J has 1 base trimmed; junction bases matching no gene number 14. CDR1 and CDR2 (MNHEY, SVGAGI) derive from the germline V gene. The CDR3 numbers 18 residues from cysteine through phenylalanine. CDR3 DNA is the only sequence kept; it has 54 bases, read in frame from the first base.